The rows below give T cell receptor beta chains drawn from one sample of a study of spatial heterogeneity in lung cancer. Each CDR3 protein gets one entry after TCRdb re-called the 5' RACE reads with MiXCR. The repertoire consists of 82,000 or so distinct CDR3 sequences, with roughly 13% occurring once and the leading ten covering around 4.6%. The source material was PBMCs, sampled at surgery. The receptors originated from a male donor with early-stage non-small cell lung cancer. Both conserved end residues are part of each CDR3. The order of the fields is V gene, CDR3 protein.

V gene: TRBV29-1
CDR3 protein: CSVEAREGYTF

V gene: TRBV19
CDR3 protein: CASAKTGLESPLHF

V gene: TRBV7-9
CDR3 protein: CASSSVRQGSGNTIYF

V gene: TRBV29-1
CDR3 protein: CSVYRGYGYTF

V gene: TRBV29-1
CDR3 protein: CSESHGYTF

V gene: TRBV12-3/TRBV12-4
CDR3 protein: CASSPGSNYEQYF

V gene: TRBV5-1
CDR3 protein: CASSLKRLNTGELFF

V gene: TRBV24-1
CDR3 protein: CATSDAGLAGGPDNEQFF

V gene: TRBV7-9
CDR3 protein: CASRGRGSYSGNTIYF

V gene: TRBV11-2
CDR3 protein: CASSFPGGGRASFYEQYF

V gene: TRBV19
CDR3 protein: CASSLEPSGTIYEQYF

V gene: TRBV20-1
CDR3 protein: CSARVTAYEQYF

V gene: TRBV7-3
CDR3 protein: CASSSTGGAGGYTF

V gene: TRBV12-3/TRBV12-4
CDR3 protein: CASSKQGSYGYTF

V gene: TRBV27
CDR3 protein: CASSPSRTGGWADTQYF

V gene: TRBV12-3/TRBV12-4
CDR3 protein: CASSFTRVDGEQYF

V gene: TRBV25-1
CDR3 protein: CASSGGTGMNEQFF

V gene: TRBV19
CDR3 protein: CASSIVGRMNTEAFF

V gene: TRBV7-3
CDR3 protein: CASSSGSRVSPGYEQYF

V gene: TRBV10-3
CDR3 protein: CAINQGANTEAFF

V gene: TRBV11-2
CDR3 protein: CASSLDPRTPSPF

V gene: TRBV18
CDR3 protein: CASSPGTGEQPQHF

V gene: TRBV20-1
CDR3 protein: CSAISGERGRRTQYF

V gene: TRBV14
CDR3 protein: CASSRTSPLGEQYF

V gene: TRBV29-1
CDR3 protein: CSVPRGASLPEAFF

V gene: TRBV30
CDR3 protein: CAWSVGGSPLHF

V gene: TRBV10-3
CDR3 protein: CAISGLAGVNEQYF

V gene: TRBV19
CDR3 protein: CASSRDIGTYEQYF

V gene: TRBV5-1
CDR3 protein: CASSWSGTDTQYF

V gene: TRBV2
CDR3 protein: CASSFSGREGTDTQYF

V gene: TRBV24-1
CDR3 protein: CATSDSQGITEAFF

V gene: TRBV20-1
CDR3 protein: CSARDHSTDTQYF

V gene: TRBV3-1
CDR3 protein: CASSQHGTVNQPQHF

V gene: TRBV5-1
CDR3 protein: CASSLGPSTMNTEAFF

V gene: TRBV20-1
CDR3 protein: CSARVSSGGAYNEQFF

V gene: TRBV7-9
CDR3 protein: CASSLALREQYF

V gene: TRBV12-3/TRBV12-4
CDR3 protein: CASTLTGGNYNEQFF

V gene: TRBV29-1
CDR3 protein: CSVATGAYEQYF

V gene: TRBV19
CDR3 protein: CASSISANGELFF

V gene: TRBV7-3
CDR3 protein: CASSRQLNTEAFF

V gene: TRBV11-2
CDR3 protein: CASSWQGIVTDTQYF

V gene: TRBV6-1
CDR3 protein: CASTSGLAGVSDTQYF